This T cell receptor beta chain was identified during a study of control samples from healthy donors and cancer patients. The data were produced by immunoSEQ multiplex PCR, yet TCRdb's version contains in-frame clones alone and is incomplete. The profile shows 100,000 to 150,000 clones, approximately 90% of them singletons. The CDR3 loop spans 14 amino acids. Germline assignment: CDR1 SGDLS and CDR2 YYNGEE. The V gene lost 0 bases and the J gene lost 1 base, with 8 bases spanning the gap. The sample was blood. This TCR came from a man aged 18 to 30 in good health. The chain recombines TRBV9 with TRBJ2-7; D is ambiguous. The CDR3 DNA reads as TGTGCCAGCAGCGTAGTGGACGGGTCCTACGAGCAGTACTTC. This sequence encodes CASSVVDGSYEQYF.